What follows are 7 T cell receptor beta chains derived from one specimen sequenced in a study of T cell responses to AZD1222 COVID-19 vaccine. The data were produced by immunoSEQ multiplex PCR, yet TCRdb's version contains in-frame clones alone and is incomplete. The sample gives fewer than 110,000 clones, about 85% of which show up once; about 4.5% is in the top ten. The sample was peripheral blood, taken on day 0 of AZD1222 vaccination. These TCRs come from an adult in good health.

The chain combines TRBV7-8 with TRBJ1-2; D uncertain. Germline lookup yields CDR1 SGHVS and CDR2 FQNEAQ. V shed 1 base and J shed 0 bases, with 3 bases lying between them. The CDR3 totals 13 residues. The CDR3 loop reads CASSLDTNYGYTF. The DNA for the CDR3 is TGTGCCAGCAGCTTAGATACTAACTATGGCTACACCTTC. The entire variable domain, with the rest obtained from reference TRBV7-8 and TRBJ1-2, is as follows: GAGVSQSPRYKVAKRGQDVALRCDPISGHVSLFWYQQALGQGPEFLTYFQNEAQLDKSGLPSDRFFAERPEGSVSTLKIQRTQQEDSAVYLCASSLDTNYGYTFGSGTRLTVV.

The CDR3 DNA follows: TGTGCCAGCAGTTTATCGGGGACTAAGGCGAGGGAGCAGTTCTTC. This codes for CASSLSGTKAREQFF. The J gene is TRBJ2-1, the V gene TRBV28; 7 bases agree with TRBD2. The trim removed 1 base at V and 10 bases at J, leaving 10 bases unmatched. This CDR3 contains 15 residues. The V gene's germline CDR1 is MDHEN and CDR2 SYDVKM. Supplemented by reference TRBV28 and TRBJ2-1, the full variable domain reads DVKVTQSSRYLVKRTGEKVFLECVQDMDHENMFWYRQDPGLGLRLIYFSYDVKMKEKGDIPEGYSVSREKKERFSLILESASTNQTSMYLCASSLSGTKAREQFFGPGTRLTVL.

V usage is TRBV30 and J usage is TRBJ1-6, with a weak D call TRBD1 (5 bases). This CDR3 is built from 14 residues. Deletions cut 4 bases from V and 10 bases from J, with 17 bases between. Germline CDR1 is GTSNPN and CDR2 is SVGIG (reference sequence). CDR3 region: CAWTVGLGVSPLHF. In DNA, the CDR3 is TGTGCCTGGACCGTCGGCCTAGGGGTGTCACCCCTCCACTTT. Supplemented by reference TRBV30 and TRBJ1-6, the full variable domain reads SQTIHQWPATLVQPVGSPLSLECTVEGTSNPNLYWYRQAAGRGLQLLFYSVGIGQISSEVPQNLSASRPQDRQFILSSKKLLLSDSGFYLCAWTVGLGVSPLHFGNGTRLTVT.

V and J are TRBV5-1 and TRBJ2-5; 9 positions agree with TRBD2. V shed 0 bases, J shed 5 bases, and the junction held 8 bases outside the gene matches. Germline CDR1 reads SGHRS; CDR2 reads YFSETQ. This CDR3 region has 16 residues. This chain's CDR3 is CASSLVGGGAVETQYF. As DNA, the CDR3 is TGCGCCAGCAGCTTGGTGGGCGGGGGGGCCGTTGAGACCCAGTACTTC.

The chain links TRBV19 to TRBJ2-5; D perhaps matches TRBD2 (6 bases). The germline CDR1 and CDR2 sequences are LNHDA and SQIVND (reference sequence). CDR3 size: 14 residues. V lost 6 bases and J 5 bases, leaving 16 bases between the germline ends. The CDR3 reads CASSPGGWAETQYF. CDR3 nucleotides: TGTGCCAGTAGCCCAGGAGGGTGGGCCGAGACCCAGTACTTC.

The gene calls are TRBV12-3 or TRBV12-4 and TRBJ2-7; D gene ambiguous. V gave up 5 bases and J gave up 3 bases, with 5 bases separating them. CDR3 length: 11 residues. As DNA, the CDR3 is TGTGCCAGCAGTCGGAACTACGAGCAGTACTTC. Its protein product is CASSRNYEQYF.

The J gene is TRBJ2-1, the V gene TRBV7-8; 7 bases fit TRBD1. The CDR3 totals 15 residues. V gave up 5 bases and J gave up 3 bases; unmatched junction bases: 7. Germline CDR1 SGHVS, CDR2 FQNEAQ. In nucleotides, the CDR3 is TGTGCCAGCAGCCTTGGGACAGTAGTCTACAATGAGCAGTTCTTC. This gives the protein CASSLGTVVYNEQFF.